This T cell receptor (beta chain) was profiled in a study of T cells after posttransplantation cyclophosphamide. Between the trimmed V and J ends, which lost 0 bases and 10 bases, there was a span of 14 bases. The germline V gene encodes CDR1 SGHRS and CDR2 YFSETQ. This CDR3 has 14 residues. Assay: immunoSEQ multiplex PCR; the TCRdb copy retains only in-frame clones and omits some. The specimen has more than 10,000 clones, none found just once. A marrow graft followed busulfan-fludarabine conditioning, with cyclophosphamide on days +3 and +4. This sequence was found in a female patient between 40 and 55 years old who received an allogeneic stem cell transplant from an unrelated donor, was CMV-positive, and had acute GVHD only. Some T cells could come from the graft donor. This material consisted of PBMCs, taken after allogeneic stem cell transplant with posttransplant cyclophosphamide. The chain joins TRBV5-1 to TRBJ2-1, with D possibly being TRBD2 (5 bases). CDR3 bases: TGCGCCAGCAGCTTGGTTATCGGCGGGCCGGAGCAGTTCTTC. This encodes CASSLVIGGPEQFF.